One and the same sample provided the 31 T cell receptor beta chains below, sequenced in a study of response to subunit inactivated influenza vaccine. TCRdb redid the calling of the RT-PCR reads with MiXCR, one entry per CDR3 protein. The top ten clones hold 25% to 30% of a sample with under 200,000 distinct CDR3 sequences, roughly 12% of them seen once. These same data were also listed under a study on T cells expressing NK-cell markers. This second study notes: TCR beta cDNA was generated via 5'RACE template switching incorporating UMIs.

Material: CD8+ T cells sorted from PBMCs, obtained about 11 days after vaccination. The receptor set was obtained from a man aged 50 to 59 who received an inactivated influenza vaccine.

This clonotype was seen repeatedly, ten times or more. At one boundary the junction diverges from the germline segment, which might be a read error. V is TRBV7-9 and J is TRBJ2-1, with no clear D. Per the germline V gene, CDR1 is SEHNR and CDR2 is FQNEAQ (reference sequence). The CDR3 has 12 amino acids. The CDR3 DNA sequence: TGCGCCAGCAGCTTAGGCCACAATGAGCAGTTCTTC. Its protein is CASSLGHNEQFF.

This clonotype was seen a few times. This chain joins TRBV7-6 and TRBJ2-7, with a tentative D call TRBD2 (5 bases). Germline CDR1 is SGHVS and CDR2 is FNYEAQ. This CDR3 region has 16 residues. The V end lost 5 bases, the J end lost 3 bases, and 20 bases lay between the germline ends. For the CDR3, the DNA is TGTGCCAGCAGCGTGGGGAGTGGTGGGTCCAACTACGAGCAGTACTTC. The encoded protein is CASSVGSGGSNYEQYF.

This chain links TRBV29-1 with TRBJ2-7, with 7 bases that match TRBD1. The ends lost 3 bases at V and 4 bases at J; junction bases unmatched: 3. The germline CDR1 and CDR2 sequences are SQVTM and ANQGSEA. This CDR3 is 12 amino acids long. Written as DNA, the CDR3 is TGCAGCGTTGAGGCACAGGGGTACGAGCAGTACTTC. It codes for CSVEAQGYEQYF.

This clonotype was seen a handful of times. The J gene is TRBJ2-1, the V gene TRBV7-9; TRBD2 matches at 8 bases. The V segment lost 0 bases and the J segment 2 bases; nucleotides outside the gene matches: 6. CDR1 SEHNR and CDR2 FQNEAQ come from the germline V gene (reference sequence). The CDR3 spans 17 residues. This chain's CDR3 is CASSLAFVGGAYNEQFF. CDR3 coding DNA: TGTGCCAGCAGCTTAGCTTTTGTCGGGGGGGCCTACAATGAGCAGTTCTTC.

DNA of the CDR3: TGTGCCAGCAGTTCTCGCCGGACTAGCGTGTTTTTTCCCCCCTACGAGCAGTACTTC. This gives the protein CASSSRRTSVFFPPYEQYF. V and J are TRBV6-7 and TRBJ2-7, with 9 bases fitting TRBD2. TRBV6-7 carries the ORF label, with uncertain function. V shed 4 bases and J 2 bases; nucleotides not matched to a gene: 18. The CDR3 extends over 19 amino acids.

The chain uses TRBV6-1 and TRBJ2-2; the D gene is possibly TRBD2 (6 bases). The CDR3 totals 14 residues. Germline CDR1 MNHNS, CDR2 SASEGT. With 6 bases removed from V and 3 bases from J, the gap between germline ends came to 11 bases. The CDR3 here is CASSLAIYTGELFF. As DNA, the CDR3 is TGTGCCAGCAGCCTAGCGATATACACCGGGGAGCTGTTTTTT.

The chain carries TRBV12-3 or TRBV12-4 and TRBJ2-2, with 14 bases identical to TRBD2. The V gene end was trimmed by 2 bases and the J gene end by 6 bases; junction bases not matched to a gene: 2. This CDR3 has 16 amino acids. The CDR3 coding sequence is TGTGCCAGCAGTTTACCGGGACTAGCGGGAGCCGGGGAGCTGTTTTTT. Translation: CASSLPGLAGAGELFF.

The chain combines TRBV6-5 with TRBJ2-3, with D maybe TRBD1 (5 bases). This CDR3 has 19 amino acids. Germline-derived CDR1 and CDR2 are MNHEY and SVGAGI. Trimming removed 2 bases at V and 0 bases at J, with 21 bases between. The CDR3 reads CASSYVRGELLKSTDTQYF. The CDR3, as DNA: TGTGCCAGCAGTTACGTAAGGGGTGAACTCTTAAAAAGCACAGATACGCAGTATTTT.

This clonotype was recorded many times. The V gene is TRBV25-1, the J gene TRBJ1-1, with D unresolved. Per germline, CDR1 MGHDK and CDR2 SYGVNS. The CDR3 extends over 13 amino acids. V was cut by 4 bases and J by 3 bases, with 9 bases left in between. The CDR3 region is CASSVGSHTEAFF. CDR3 sequence (DNA): TGTGCCAGCAGTGTAGGTTCCCACACTGAAGCTTTCTTT.

This clonotype was seen more than once but under ten times. The V gene is TRBV15, the J gene TRBJ1-2; TRBD1 might be the D (5 bases). V was cut by 1 base and J by 8 bases, with 17 bases left in between. The germline gives CDR1 LNHNV, CDR2 YYDKDF (reference sequence). The CDR3 is 15 amino acids. CDR3 DNA sequence: TGTGCCACCAGCAGAGGGGCAGGGTCTCTTGGCGGCTACACCTTC. Translated: CATSRGAGSLGGYTF.

The chain carries TRBV6-1 and TRBJ2-1; 8 nucleotides line up with TRBD2. Germline loops: CDR1 MNHNS, CDR2 SASEGT. Trimming cost V 4 bases and J 10 bases; bases outside gene matches: 12. CDR3 length: 15 residues. CDR3: CASSVRANSGNEQFF. As DNA, the CDR3 is TGTGCCAGCAGTGTAAGGGCGAATAGCGGGAACGAGCAGTTCTTC.

CDR3 sequence: CASSTTSGGGSTDTQYF. The CDR3, as DNA: TGTGCCAGCAGTACAACTAGCGGGGGGGGAAGCACAGATACGCAGTATTTT. The chain has TRBV12-3 or TRBV12-4 and TRBJ2-3, with 13 positions matching TRBD2. The CDR3 is made up of 17 amino acids. Unmatched junction bases numbered 5, after V lost 5 bases and J lost 0 bases.

This clonotype was recorded at least ten times. The chain recombines TRBV28 with TRBJ2-1, with 8 bases identical to TRBD2. After removal of 4 bases from V and 5 bases from J, the junction contained 19 bases not matched to a gene. The CDR3 extends over 19 amino acids. Germline V lookup: CDR1 MDHEN, CDR2 SYDVKM. The chain's CDR3 is CASSSPVVAGGQRDNEQFF. The CDR3 bases are TGTGCCAGCAGTTCCCCGGTCGTGGCGGGAGGACAACGAGACAATGAGCAGTTCTTC. Based on the CDR3 plus reference TRBV28 and TRBJ2-1, the full variable domain is DVKVTQSSRYLVKRTGEKVFLECVQDMDHENMFWYRQDPGLGLRLIYFSYDVKMKEKGDIPEGYSVSREKKERFSLILESASTNQTSMYLCASSSPVVAGGQRDNEQFFGPGTRLTVL.

Only a few counts were recorded for this clonotype. The chain joins TRBV6-2 or TRBV6-3 to TRBJ2-1, with unresolved D. The germline V gene encodes CDR1 MNHEY and CDR2 SVGEGT. V was pared by 6 bases and J by 4 bases, with 10 bases between. CDR3 length equals 13 residues. CDR3 in amino acids: CASSNSPYNEQFF. The CDR3 region has the DNA TGTGCCAGCAGCAATTCCCCTTACAATGAGCAGTTCTTC.

The sample holds a few counts of this clonotype. This rearrangement joins TRBV9 to TRBJ1-1; 8 bases match TRBD1. This CDR3 is built from 13 residues. The V gene's germline CDR1 is SGDLS and CDR2 YYNGEE. V trimming: 5 bases; J trimming: 4 bases; junction bases outside the gene matches: 4. DNA for the CDR3: TGTGCCAGCAGTTCAGGGGGCATCACTGAAGCTTTCTTT. It is translated as CASSSGGITEAFF.

This clonotype was detected many times. CDR3 amino acids: CASSPAPGSSREQYF. The CDR3 coding sequence is TGTGCCAGCAGCCCCGCACCGGGGAGCTCACGCGAGCAGTACTTC. The chain uses TRBV7-6 and TRBJ2-7; possible D gene TRBD2, 5 bases. Germline V CDR1 and CDR2: SGHVS, FNYEAQ. This CDR3 is built from 15 residues. With 5 bases removed from V and 6 bases from J, the gap between germline ends came to 20 bases.

In this sample, this clonotype turned up a few times. V usage is TRBV24-1 and J usage is TRBJ2-1; 14 bases fit TRBD2. J lost 2 bases, V lost 4 bases, and 6 bases had no gene match. Germline-derived CDR1 and CDR2 are KGHDR and SFDVKD. This CDR3 region has 18 residues. In DNA, the CDR3 is TGTGCCACCAGTGACCACCGACTAGCGGGAGGGACCTACAATGAGCAGTTCTTC. It is translated as CATSDHRLAGGTYNEQFF.

The chain has TRBV20-1 and TRBJ2-7, with D perhaps matching TRBD1 or TRBD2 (5 bases each). V lost 5 bases and J lost 3, with 14 bases in between. Germline V gene lookup returns CDR1 DFQATT and CDR2 SNEGSKA (reference sequence). This CDR3 spans 13 amino acids. CDR3 amino acids: CSALGTADYEQYF. CDR3 bases: TGCAGTGCTTTAGGGACCGCTGACTACGAGCAGTACTTC.

This sequence joins TRBV20-1 and TRBJ2-1, with a weak D call TRBD2 (6 bases). CDR3 length: 14 amino acids. Germline lookup yields CDR1 DFQATT and CDR2 SNEGSKA (reference sequence). V was pared by 5 bases and J by 7 bases, with 18 bases between. CDR3 region: CSARKVVGRNEQFF. In DNA, the CDR3 is TGCAGTGCTCGAAAGGTGGTGGGGAGGAATGAGCAGTTCTTC.

This clonotype was seen a few times. At one boundary the junction diverges from the germline segment, which might be a read error. The chain uses TRBV2 and TRBJ1-6; weak D call: TRBD1 (6 bases). The germline V gene encodes CDR1 SNHLY and CDR2 FYNNEI. The length of the CDR3 is 15 residues. CDR3 loop: CASRSFGGYHSPLHF. The CDR3 DNA follows: TGTGCCAGCAGGTCATTCGGGGGCTATCATTCACCCCTCCACTTT.

V is TRBV12-3 or TRBV12-4 and J is TRBJ2-1, with D perhaps TRBD1 (6 bases). The V gene lost 6 bases and the J gene lost 0 bases, with 12 bases spanning the gap. The CDR3 totals 15 residues. CDR3 residues: CASSPPDSSYNEQFF. DNA for the CDR3: TGTGCCAGCAGCCCCCCGGACAGCTCCTACAATGAGCAGTTCTTC.

The chain is built from TRBV7-9 and TRBJ1-2, with 9 bases aligning to TRBD1. This CDR3 has 14 amino acids. Per germline, CDR1 SEHNR and CDR2 FQNEAQ (reference sequence). Trimming took 5 bases from V and 5 from J; bases not matched to a gene: 6. The CDR3 coding sequence is TGTGCCAGCAGCATAGGGACAGGGCATTATGGCTACACCTTC. Its translation: CASSIGTGHYGYTF.

This clonotype has just a few counts. The chain is built from TRBV10-3 and TRBJ2-2; D call uncertain. The V and J ends lost 8 bases and 3 bases respectively, with 7 bases between them. Germline lookup yields CDR1 ENHRY and CDR2 SYGVKD. This CDR3 contains 12 residues. CDR3 sequence reads: CAIWADTGELFF. In DNA, the CDR3 is TGTGCCATCTGGGCGGACACCGGGGAGCTGTTTTTT.

The chain has TRBV10-3 and TRBJ1-2, with unresolved D. The CDR3 runs to 13 residues. Germline CDR1 is ENHRY and CDR2 is SYGVKD. Trimming removed 9 bases at V and 4 bases at J, with 15 bases between. The CDR3 nucleotides are TGTGCCATTGGGCCCTCGCCCGGCTATGGCTACACCTTC. It encodes CAIGPSPGYGYTF.

This clonotype was found many times. The genes are TRBV27 and TRBJ1-1, with D unresolved. The ends were cut back, 7 bases at V and 3 bases at J, with 12 bases in the middle. Germline assignment: CDR1 MNHEY and CDR2 SMNVEV (reference sequence). This CDR3 has 13 residues. CDR3 sequence reads: CASNGQADTEAFF. The CDR3 DNA sequence: TGTGCCAGCAATGGGCAGGCCGACACTGAAGCTTTCTTT.

CDR3 amino acids: CASSPVAVQETQYF. CDR3 DNA sequence: TGTGCCAGCAGTCCCGTGGCGGTGCAAGAGACCCAGTACTTC. The J gene is TRBJ2-5, the V gene TRBV28; D gene unclear. The CDR3 contains 14 residues. V was cut by 5 bases and J by 2 bases, with 12 bases left in between. The germline V gene encodes CDR1 MDHEN and CDR2 SYDVKM.

This clonotype was detected a few times. This chain links TRBV6-1 with TRBJ2-7; tentative D call: TRBD2 (5 bases). Trimming left V 8 bases short and J 0 bases short, with 17 bases between. The CDR3 runs 15 residues. In germline, CDR1 is MNHNS, CDR2 SASEGT. For the CDR3, the DNA is TGTGCCAGCGGATTCGCTACGGGAATCTCCTACGAGCAGTACTTC. Protein: CASGFATGISYEQYF.

The chain combines TRBV28 with TRBJ2-1; 9 positions agree with TRBD2. This CDR3 is built from 16 residues. CDR1 MDHEN and CDR2 SYDVKM come from the germline V gene. The junction had 4 bases not matched to a gene; V was cut back by 2 bases and J by 2 bases. The CDR3 DNA reads TGTGCCAGCAGTTTAGGCGGGGGGGGAACCTACAATGAGCAGTTCTTC. The encoded protein is CASSLGGGGTYNEQFF. Full variable domain (outside the CDR3, taken from reference TRBV28 and TRBJ2-1): DVKVTQSSRYLVKRTGEKVFLECVQDMDHENMFWYRQDPGLGLRLIYFSYDVKMKEKGDIPEGYSVSREKKERFSLILESASTNQTSMYLCASSLGGGGTYNEQFFGPGTRLTVL.

This clonotype was seen at least ten times. V is TRBV20-1 and J is TRBJ2-3; tentative D call: TRBD1 (5 bases). With 0 bases removed from V and 2 bases from J, the gap between germline ends came to 15 bases. Germline CDR1 and CDR2: DFQATT and SNEGSKA (reference sequence). This CDR3 has 16 residues. CDR3 in amino acids: CSARDLGLTFTDTQYF. CDR3 nucleotides: TGCAGTGCTAGAGACTTGGGGCTAACTTTCACAGATACGCAGTATTTT.

This clonotype was seen a few times. The chain is built from TRBV12-3 or TRBV12-4 and TRBJ1-1; 7 positions agree with TRBD1. This CDR3 contains 14 residues. The trim removed 5 bases at V and 11 bases at J, leaving 14 bases unmatched. The CDR3 region is CASSTTGTADWAFF. The CDR3 nucleotides are TGTGCCAGCAGTACAACCGGGACAGCCGACTGGGCTTTCTTT.

This clonotype is deemed medium-sized. The chain employs TRBV7-2 and TRBJ2-5; 7 bases agree with TRBD2. This CDR3 region has 18 residues. V gave up 0 bases and J gave up 0 bases; unmatched junction bases: 10. Per germline, CDR1 SGHTA and CDR2 FQGNSA. CDR3 in DNA: TGTGCCAGCAGCTTAGCGCATGGCGGGAGCCTGTACCAAGAGACCCAGTACTTC. This sequence encodes CASSLAHGGSLYQETQYF.